These 20 T cell receptor beta chains were all obtained from the same sample, sequenced in a study of blood T cell repertoires in COVID-19. Profiling relied on immunoSEQ multiplex PCR, and the TCRdb table lists in-frame clones only, not all of them. The top ten clones hold 1.5% to 2% of a sample with some 150,000 clones, more than 70% of them seen once. The sample was peripheral blood. The receptors shown here come from a human donor in a cohort sampled during active COVID-19.

V gene TRBV3-1 (or the pseudogene TRBV3-2) combines with J gene TRBJ2-7, with unresolved D. CDR1 is LGHDT, CDR2 YNNKEL, per germline (reference sequence). The CDR3 is made up of 14 amino acids. V lost 0 bases to trimming and J lost 2 bases, with 8 bases between them. The CDR3 sequence is CASSQENTAYEQYF. The CDR3 nucleotides are TGTGCCAGCAGCCAAGAAAACACAGCCTACGAGCAGTACTTC.

This chain uses TRBV7-9 with TRBJ2-7, with 7 bases aligning to TRBD1. Trimming took 5 bases from V and 3 from J; bases not matched to a gene: 7. CDR1 SEHNR and CDR2 FQNEAQ come from the germline V gene (reference sequence). The length of the CDR3 is 14 residues. CDR3 sequence reads: CASSVGTADYEQYF. CDR3 nucleotide sequence: TGTGCCAGCAGCGTGGGGACAGCCGACTACGAGCAGTACTTC.

The chain carries TRBV27 and TRBJ1-1; D is undetermined. The germline V and J ends were trimmed by 5 bases and 3 bases, with 22 bases remaining between them. The germline V gene has CDR1 MNHEY and CDR2 SMNVEV (reference sequence). CDR3 length: 17 residues. The DNA of the CDR3 is TGTGCCAGCAGTCCACTCCCGGGATATTCCTGGGACACTGAAGCTTTCTTT. Amino acids: CASSPLPGYSWDTEAFF.

This rearrangement joins TRBV29-1 to TRBJ2-1; D is perhaps TRBD1 (7 bases). Germline values: CDR1 SQVTM, CDR2 ANQGSEA. This CDR3 is built from 14 residues. Trimming took off 2 bases at V and 9 bases at J, with 17 bases between the two ends. DNA of the CDR3: TGCAGCGTTGAACAGGGGGGCGCGAAGGGTGAGCAGTTCTTC. This gives the protein CSVEQGGAKGEQFF.

The CDR3 protein is CASSIVGRGWADTQYF. The CDR3 nucleotides read TGTGCCAGTAGTATAGTCGGCAGGGGTTGGGCAGATACGCAGTATTTT. The V call is TRBV19, the J call TRBJ2-3; TRBD1 is a possible D gene (6 bases). The V gene lost 1 base and the J gene lost 4 bases, with 15 bases spanning the gap. This CDR3 contains 16 residues. In germline, CDR1 is LNHDA, CDR2 SQIVND (reference sequence).

The J gene is TRBJ2-3, the V gene TRBV5-1, with 13 nucleotides matching TRBD2. Germline V gene sequence: CDR1 SGHRS, CDR2 YFSETQ. This CDR3 has 18 residues. V trimming: 4 bases; J trimming: 0 bases; junction bases outside the gene matches: 8. The CDR3 DNA reads TGCGCCAGCAGCATCTCCCGGACTAGCGGGGGTAGCACAGATACGCAGTATTTT. As protein: CASSISRTSGGSTDTQYF.

This clone was counted a single time. The chain combines TRBV6-5 with TRBJ1-2; D is ambiguous. The CDR3 consists of 13 residues. Germline CDR1 and CDR2: MNHEY and SVGAGI. V was cut by 5 bases and J by 0 bases, with 7 bases left in between. Here the CDR3 reads CASSRSSNYGYTF. CDR3 DNA sequence: TGTGCCAGCAGTCGAAGCTCTAACTATGGCTACACCTTC.

The gene calls are TRBV6-4 and TRBJ1-6; D may be TRBD1 (6 bases). Germline assignment: CDR1 MRHNA and CDR2 SNTAGT. The CDR3 sequence is 15 residues long. V was cut by 3 bases and J by 11 bases, with 17 bases left in between. CDR3 coding DNA: TGTGCCAGCAGTGAATTACCTACAGGGAAGGCACCCCTCCACTTT. The encoded protein is CASSELPTGKAPLHF.

The chain uses TRBV29-1 and TRBJ2-5, with a tentative D call TRBD1 (5 bases). Germline-derived CDR1 and CDR2 are SQVTM and ANQGSEA. This CDR3 contains 11 residues. V was shortened by 5 bases and J by 4 bases, with 8 bases between the two germline ends. The CDR3 protein is CSVIGAETQYF. The CDR3 DNA is TGCAGCGTTATAGGGGCAGAGACCCAGTACTTC.

V is TRBV18 and J is TRBJ1-5; TRBD1 matches 9 bases. V was pared by 4 bases and J by 6 bases, with 16 bases of the junction left unmatched. This CDR3 region has 18 residues. Germline V gene lookup returns CDR1 KGHSH and CDR2 LQKENI. The CDR3 here is CASSQGPAQGAFGQPQHF. The DNA of the CDR3 is TGTGCCAGCTCACAGGGCCCCGCACAGGGGGCGTTCGGTCAGCCCCAGCATTTT.

The chain carries TRBV11-2 and TRBJ2-7, with TRBD1 matching over 10 bases. V was pared by 4 bases and J by 5 bases, with 8 bases of the junction left unmatched. There are 15 residues in the CDR3. Germline CDR1 and CDR2: SGHAT and FQNNGV. The CDR3 DNA reads TGTGCCAGCAGCTCTCCCGGGACAGGGGTCCACGAGCAGTACTTC. Residues: CASSSPGTGVHEQYF.

This clone was detected once. The V call is TRBV3-1 (or the pseudogene TRBV3-2), the J call TRBJ2-6, with TRBD1 identical over 9 bases. This CDR3 spans 17 amino acids. With 3 bases clipped from V and 2 bases from J, the junction kept 5 bases outside the gene matches. The germline V gene has CDR1 LGHDT and CDR2 YNNKEL (reference sequence). In nucleotides, the CDR3 is TGTGCCAGCAGCCAGATCGGGACAGGGACTGGGGCCAACGTCCTGACTTTC. This sequence encodes CASSQIGTGTGANVLTF.

This chain joins TRBV5-4 and TRBJ1-6; 9 bases map to TRBD1. This CDR3 region has 15 residues. Per the germline V gene, CDR1 is SGHNT and CDR2 is YYREEE (reference sequence). J gave up 5 bases and V 3 bases, and 3 bases lay outside the gene matches. DNA for the CDR3: TGTGCCAGCAGCTCAAGGACAGGGGATAATTCACCCCTCCACTTT. Protein product: CASSSRTGDNSPLHF.

Comment on this clone: Sequence at one end of the junction differs from germline and may be a read error. J is TRBJ2-7 and V is TRBV10-3, with 7 bases that match TRBD2. Germline assignment: CDR1 ENHRY and CDR2 SYGVKD. This CDR3 is built from 12 residues. CDR3 residues: CATSRGDYEQYF. The CDR3 DNA sequence: TGTGCCACCAGTCGGGGGGACTACGAGCAGTACTTC.

The genes are TRBV9 and TRBJ2-5, with D unresolved. Deletions cut 0 bases from V and 3 bases from J, with 6 bases between. This CDR3 spans 13 amino acids. The V gene's germline CDR1 is SGDLS and CDR2 YYNGEE. Here the CDR3 DNA reads TGTGCCAGCAGCGTAGGGCACGAAGAGACCCAGTACTTC. This sequence encodes CASSVGHEETQYF.

The rearrangement joins TRBV4-3 to TRBJ1-4; 11 bases agree with TRBD1. The CDR3 sequence is 18 residues long. Trimming cost V 5 bases and J 2 bases; bases outside gene matches: 10. Germline V gene data show CDR1 as LGHNA and CDR2 as YSLEER. CDR3 loop: CASSWKTGQGVTNEKLFF. CDR3 nucleotide sequence: TGCGCCAGCAGCTGGAAGACGGGACAGGGGGTCACTAATGAAAAACTGTTTTTT.

V gene TRBV2 combines with J gene TRBJ2-3; TRBD2 might be the D (5 bases). This CDR3 region has 15 residues. Germline V CDR1 and CDR2: SNHLY, FYNNEI. The germline V and J ends were trimmed by 3 bases and 1 base, with 11 bases remaining between them. CDR3 protein: CASSDQRLGTDTQYF. The CDR3 DNA follows: TGTGCCAGCAGTGATCAGCGGCTAGGCACAGATACGCAGTATTTT. Looking up the rest from reference TRBV2 and TRBJ2-3 gives the full variable domain: EPEVTQTPSHQVTQMGQEVILRCVPISNHLYFYWYRQILGQKVEFLVSFYNNEISEKSEIFDDQFSVERPDGSNFTLKIRSTKLEDSAMYFCASSDQRLGTDTQYFGPGTRLTVL.

This chain links TRBV3-1 (or the pseudogene TRBV3-2) with TRBJ1-1, with 8 nucleotides matching TRBD1. The V segment lost 8 bases and the J segment 3 bases; nucleotides outside the gene matches: 8. This CDR3 is built from 14 residues. Germline V gene data show CDR1 as LGHDT and CDR2 as YNNKEL (reference sequence). The CDR3 reads CASCTGGLDTEAFF. In DNA, the CDR3 is TGTGCCAGCTGTACAGGGGGATTGGACACTGAAGCTTTCTTT.

This chain links TRBV13 with TRBJ2-2; 7 positions agree with TRBD1. This CDR3 is built from 13 residues. V dropped 6 bases and J dropped 7; count of bases not matched to a gene: 5. Germline CDR1 PRHDT, CDR2 FYEKMQ (reference sequence). Written as DNA, the CDR3 is TGTGCCAGCAGGTTTAGGGGGCGCGGGGAGCTGTTTTTT. Translation: CASRFRGRGELFF. The full variable domain, with the rest looked up from reference TRBV13 and TRBJ2-2, is AAGVIQSPRHLIKEKRETATLKCYPIPRHDTVYWYQQGPGQDPQFLISFYEKMQSDKGSIPDRFSAQQFSDYHSELNMSSLELGDSALYFCASRFRGRGELFFGEGSRLTVL.

The chain links TRBV7-9 to TRBJ1-5; D gene ambiguous. This CDR3 region has 17 residues. V lost 0 bases to trimming and J lost 0 bases, with 12 bases between them. Germline V CDR1 and CDR2: SEHNR, FQNEAQ (reference sequence). In nucleotides, the CDR3 is TGTGCCAGCAGCTTAGCGGTATCGGCGGATAGCAATCAGCCCCAGCATTTT. It is translated as CASSLAVSADSNQPQHF.